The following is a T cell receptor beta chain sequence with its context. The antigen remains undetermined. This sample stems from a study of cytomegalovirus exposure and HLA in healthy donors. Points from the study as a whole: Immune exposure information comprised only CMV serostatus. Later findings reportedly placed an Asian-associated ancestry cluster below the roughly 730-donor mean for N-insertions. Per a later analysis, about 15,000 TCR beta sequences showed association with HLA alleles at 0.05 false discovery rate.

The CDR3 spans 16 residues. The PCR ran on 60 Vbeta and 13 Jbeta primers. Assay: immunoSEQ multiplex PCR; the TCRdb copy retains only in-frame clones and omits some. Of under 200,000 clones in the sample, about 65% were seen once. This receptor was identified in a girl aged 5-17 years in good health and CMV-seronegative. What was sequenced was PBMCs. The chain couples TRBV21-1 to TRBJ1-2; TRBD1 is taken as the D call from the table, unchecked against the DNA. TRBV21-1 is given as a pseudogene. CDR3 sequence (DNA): TGTGCCAGCAGCAAAGCGCTTTACGACACTCGCTATGGCTACACCTTC. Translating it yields CASSKALYDTRYGYTF.